This T cell receptor (beta chain) came from a study of blood T cell repertoires in COVID-19. This clone was seen only a few times. The identical CDR3 is also encoded by other nucleotide sequences in the sample. The table came from immunoSEQ multiplex PCR; TCRdb's copy has only in-frame clones and leaves some out. This repertoire shows fewer than 85,000 clones, around 83% found once; its top ten account for 6.9%. Sequenced: peripheral blood. The origin of this receptor is a young man with COVID-19, enrolled during active disease.

The chain's CDR3 is CASSSGQDEAFF. CDR3 nucleotide sequence: TGCGCCAGCAGCTCGGGACAGGATGAAGCTTTCTTT. This rearrangement joins TRBV5-1 to TRBJ1-1; TRBD1 aligns across 8 bases. V lost 3 bases and J lost 7; bases outside the gene matches: 2. CDR1 SGHRS and CDR2 YFSETQ come from the germline V gene. CDR3 length equals 12 residues. The full variable domain, in which reference TRBV5-1 and TRBJ1-1 provide the parts outside the CDR3, is KAGVTQTPRYLIKTRGQQVTLSCSPISGHRSVSWYQQTPGQGLQFLFEYFSETQRNKGNFPGRFSGRQFSNSRSEMNVSTLELGDSALYLCASSSGQDEAFFGQGTRLTVV.